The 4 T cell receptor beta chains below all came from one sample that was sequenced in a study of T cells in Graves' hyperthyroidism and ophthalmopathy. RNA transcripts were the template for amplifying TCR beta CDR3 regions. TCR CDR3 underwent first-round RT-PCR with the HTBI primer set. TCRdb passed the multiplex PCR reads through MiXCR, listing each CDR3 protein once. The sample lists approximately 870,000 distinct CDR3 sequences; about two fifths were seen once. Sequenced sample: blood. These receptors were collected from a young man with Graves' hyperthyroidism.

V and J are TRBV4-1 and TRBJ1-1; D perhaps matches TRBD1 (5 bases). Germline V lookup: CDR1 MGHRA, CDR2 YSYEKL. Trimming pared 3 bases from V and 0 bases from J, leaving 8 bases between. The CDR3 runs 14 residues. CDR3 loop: CASSQPRVNTEAFF. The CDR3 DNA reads TGCGCCAGCAGCCAGCCCAGGGTGAACACTGAAGCTTTCTTT.

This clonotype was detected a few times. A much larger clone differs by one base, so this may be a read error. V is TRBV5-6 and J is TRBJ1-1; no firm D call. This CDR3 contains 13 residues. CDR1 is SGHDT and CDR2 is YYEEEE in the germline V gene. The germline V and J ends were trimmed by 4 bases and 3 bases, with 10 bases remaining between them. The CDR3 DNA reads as TGTGCCAGCAGCCCCCCGGAGGACACTGAAGCTTTCTTT. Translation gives CASSPPEDTEAFF.

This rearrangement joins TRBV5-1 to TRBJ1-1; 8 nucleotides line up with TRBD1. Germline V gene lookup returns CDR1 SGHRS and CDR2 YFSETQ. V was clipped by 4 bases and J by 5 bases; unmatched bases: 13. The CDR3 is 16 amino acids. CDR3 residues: CASSPRWGQEGTEAFF. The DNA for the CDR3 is TGCGCCAGCAGCCCCCGGTGGGGACAGGAGGGGACTGAAGCTTTCTTT. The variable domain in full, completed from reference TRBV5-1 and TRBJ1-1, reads KAGVTQTPRYLIKTRGQQVTLSCSPISGHRSVSWYQQTPGQGLQFLFEYFSETQRNKGNFPGRFSGRQFSNSRSEMNVSTLELGDSALYLCASSPRWGQEGTEAFFGQGTRLTVV.

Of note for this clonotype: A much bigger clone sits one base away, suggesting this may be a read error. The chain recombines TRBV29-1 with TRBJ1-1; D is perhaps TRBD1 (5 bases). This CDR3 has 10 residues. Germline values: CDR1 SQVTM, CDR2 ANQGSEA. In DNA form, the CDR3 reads TGCGGCGTTGGGGGGAGTGAGGCTTTCTTT. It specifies CGVGGSEAFF.